Presented here are 27 T cell receptor beta chains from one specimen sequenced in a study of shared clonotypes between healthy human individuals. Libraries were prepared by immunoSEQ multiplex PCR; TCRdb keeps only in-frame clonotypes and omits some of them. The repertoire holds approximately 2.1 million clones, with approximately 95% as singletons. The sample consisted of naive CD4+ T cells from PBMCs. Subset denoted: CD45RA+ positively selected. The receptors come from a man aged 18 to 30 in good health. Some clones in this sample may be carry-over from other donors' samples.

Points on this clone: Other DNA sequences in this specimen translate into the identical CDR3. The CDR3 loop reads CASSSGQGDYGYTF. The DNA for the CDR3 is TGCGCCAGCAGCTCGGGACAGGGTGACTATGGCTACACCTTC. This rearrangement joins TRBV5-1 to TRBJ1-2; 9 nucleotides agree with TRBD1. The V and J ends lost 3 bases and 3 bases, in that order; junction bases with no gene match: 3. The CDR3 has 14 residues. The germline V gene has CDR1 SGHRS and CDR2 YFSETQ. The full variable domain, with the rest looked up from reference TRBV5-1 and TRBJ1-2, is KAGVTQTPRYLIKTRGQQVTLSCSPISGHRSVSWYQQTPGQGLQFLFEYFSETQRNKGNFPGRFSGRQFSNSRSEMNVSTLELGDSALYLCASSSGQGDYGYTFGSGTRLTVV.

J is TRBJ2-1 and V is TRBV6-1, with D perhaps matching TRBD2 (6 bases). Between the trimmed V and J ends, which lost 5 bases and 4 bases, there was a span of 15 bases. This CDR3 has 15 amino acids. Germline values: CDR1 MNHNS, CDR2 SASEGT. In DNA form, the CDR3 reads TGTGCCAGCAGTACGGGGTCGGGAGTTTACAATGAGCAGTTCTTC. Residues: CASSTGSGVYNEQFF.

About this clone: Other DNA sequences in the sample encode the same CDR3. The chain recombines TRBV11-2 with TRBJ2-5; D gene uncertain. The CDR3 contains 12 residues. Germline V gives CDR1 SGHAT, CDR2 FQNNGV. The germline V and J ends were trimmed by 3 bases and 5 bases, with 7 bases remaining between them. CDR3 DNA sequence: TGTGCCAGCAGCTTGTCTAGGGAGACCCAGTACTTC. Translation: CASSLSRETQYF.

The V and J genes are TRBV11-3 and TRBJ2-3; 8 bases map to TRBD2. Per germline, CDR1 SGHNT and CDR2 YENEEA. The CDR3 sequence is 17 residues long. Trimming took 5 bases from V and 2 from J; bases not matched to a gene: 12. CDR3 sequence reads: CASSLKVFGRATDTQYF. For the CDR3, the DNA is TGTGCCAGCAGCCTTAAAGTGTTCGGGAGGGCCACAGATACGCAGTATTTT.

The gene calls are TRBV27 and TRBJ2-4, with TRBD2 matching 8 bases. Germline CDR1 MNHEY, CDR2 SMNVEV (reference sequence). The V gene end was trimmed by 8 bases and the J gene end by 0 bases; junction bases not matched to a gene: 6. This CDR3 comprises 15 residues. The CDR3, as DNA: TGTGCCAGCTCAATAGCGGGAATAGCCAAAAACATTCAGTACTTC. This gives the protein CASSIAGIAKNIQYF.

This chain joins TRBV29-1 and TRBJ2-2, with D possibly TRBD2 on 6 matching bases. V was trimmed by 6 bases and J by 6 bases, leaving 14 bases between them. The CDR3 is 13 residues long. Germline assignment: CDR1 SQVTM and CDR2 ANQGSEA. For the CDR3, the DNA is TGCAGCGTCGCGGGGCTCCCGCCCGGGGAGCTGTTTTTT. This encodes CSVAGLPPGELFF.

The chain combines TRBV28 with TRBJ2-7; 7 positions match TRBD1. The CDR3 runs to 13 residues. The V gene end was trimmed by 6 bases and the J gene end by 4 bases; junction bases not matched to a gene: 6. Germline V gives CDR1 MDHEN, CDR2 SYDVKM. This chain's CDR3 is CASRGTVLYEQYF. CDR3 DNA sequence: TGTGCCAGCAGGGGGACAGTTCTTTACGAGCAGTACTTC.

The chain couples TRBV5-8 to TRBJ2-7; TRBD2 agrees at 10 bases. V lost 4 bases, J lost 5 bases, and 9 bases stayed unmatched. The CDR3 has 15 amino acids. Germline values: CDR1 SGHTS, CDR2 YDEGEE. The CDR3 region has the DNA TGTGCCAGCAGCCATCCTAGCGGGAGTCGCCACGAGCAGTACTTC. Translating gives CASSHPSGSRHEQYF.

The DNA of the CDR3 is TGCGCCAGCAGCCAACCCCTCAGGGGACGTGATGAAAAACTGTTTTTT. It yields the protein CASSQPLRGRDEKLFF. The chain employs TRBV4-1 and TRBJ1-4; D is perhaps TRBD1 (6 bases). CDR1 and CDR2 (germline): MGHRA, YSYEKL. V gave up 2 bases and J gave up 6 bases, with 16 bases separating them. The CDR3 spans 16 residues.

The rearrangement joins TRBV5-1 to TRBJ1-2; no reliable D call. This CDR3 region has 12 residues. With 4 bases removed from V and 5 bases from J, the gap between germline ends came to 9 bases. Looked up from germline, CDR1 is SGHRS and CDR2 is YFSETQ. The CDR3 protein is CASSHAQYGYTF. The CDR3 nucleotides are TGCGCCAGCAGCCATGCTCAATATGGCTACACCTTC. The full variable domain, rest sourced from reference TRBV5-1 and TRBJ1-2, is KAGVTQTPRYLIKTRGQQVTLSCSPISGHRSVSWYQQTPGQGLQFLFEYFSETQRNKGNFPGRFSGRQFSNSRSEMNVSTLELGDSALYLCASSHAQYGYTFGSGTRLTVV.

This clone has just one count. V and J are TRBV13 and TRBJ1-2; 9 bases fit TRBD1. This CDR3 region has 14 residues. V gave up 4 bases and J gave up 6 bases; unmatched junction bases: 6. Germline V gives CDR1 PRHDT, CDR2 FYEKMQ (reference sequence). The CDR3 sequence is CASSSNRGPDGYTF. The CDR3 DNA reads TGTGCCAGCAGCTCAAACAGGGGGCCGGATGGCTACACCTTC.

This clone appeared a single time. The chain recombines TRBV7-2 with TRBJ2-1, with D hard to call. Germline CDR1 reads SGHTA; CDR2 reads FQGNSA. Between the trimmed V and J ends, which lost 5 bases and 2 bases, there was a span of 16 bases. The CDR3 runs to 16 residues. The chain's CDR3 is CASSPQARSTYNEQFF. The CDR3 nucleotides read TGTGCCAGCAGCCCCCAGGCCAGGAGCACCTACAATGAGCAGTTCTTC.

The V and J genes are TRBV5-1 and TRBJ2-3, with TRBD1 identical over 7 bases. This CDR3 region has 15 residues. V was pared by 4 bases and J by 4 bases, with 9 bases of the junction left unmatched. CDR1 is SGHRS and CDR2 is YFSETQ in the germline V gene. The CDR3 DNA follows: TGCGCCAGCAGCCTTCCAGGACAGGTAGCAGATACGCAGTATTTT. Amino acid sequence: CASSLPGQVADTQYF.

V usage is TRBV19 and J usage is TRBJ2-2; 8 bases fit TRBD2. Per the germline V gene, CDR1 is LNHDA and CDR2 is SQIVND (reference sequence). This CDR3 region has 15 residues. CDR3 region: CRKREFPPNTGELFF. The CDR3 coding sequence is TGTAGGAAGCGGGAGTTCCCCCCGAACACCGGGGAGCTGTTTTTT.

The V call is TRBV7-2, the J call TRBJ1-5; 7 nucleotides line up with TRBD1. Germline CDR1 is SGHTA and CDR2 is FQGNSA. J gave up 3 bases and V 1 base, and 3 bases lay outside the gene matches. The CDR3 extends over 15 amino acids. The CDR3 is CASSLGGTDNQPQHF. For the CDR3, the DNA is TGTGCCAGCAGCTTAGGAGGGACAGACAATCAGCCCCAGCATTTT.

The chain joins TRBV27 to TRBJ2-7, with 7 bases identical to TRBD2. The germline V gene encodes CDR1 MNHEY and CDR2 SMNVEV (reference sequence). J was trimmed by 4 bases and V by 5 bases; bases with no gene match: 26. The CDR3 sequence is 20 residues long. The CDR3 DNA reads TGTGCCAGCAGTCATGCCCGGCGACCTTTGGCTCTGGCGGGAGTGTACGAGCAGTACTTC. Translated: CASSHARRPLALAGVYEQYF.

The rearrangement links TRBV28 to TRBJ2-2; no firm D call. V was shortened by 1 base and J by 4 bases, with 10 bases between the two germline ends. The length of the CDR3 is 15 residues. Germline values: CDR1 MDHEN, CDR2 SYDVKM. The CDR3 protein is CASSLLVGSTGELFF. The CDR3 coding sequence is TGTGCCAGCAGTTTATTGGTAGGGTCCACCGGGGAGCTGTTTTTT.

The rearrangement joins TRBV6-1 to TRBJ2-4; D possibly matches TRBD1 or TRBD2 (5 bases each). V lost 4 bases to trimming and J lost 10 bases, with 14 bases between them. The CDR3 has 13 amino acids. CDR1 is MNHNS and CDR2 is SASEGT in the germline V gene. The CDR3 spells CASSAGAGRIQYF. CDR3 DNA: TGTGCCAGCAGTGCCGGGGCTGGTCGGATTCAGTACTTC.

As to this clone: At the DNA level, this CDR3 is encoded by other sequences in the same sample as well. The chain carries TRBV28 and TRBJ2-6; D might be TRBD2 (5 bases). Trimming removed 4 bases from V and 1 base from J, with 5 bases in between. This CDR3 has 14 amino acids. Per the germline V gene, CDR1 is MDHEN and CDR2 is SYDVKM. CDR3 nucleotides: TGTGCCAGCAGTTCGGGATCTGGGGCCAACGTCCTGACTTTC. This sequence encodes CASSSGSGANVLTF. The complete variable domain, with remaining parts taken from reference TRBV28 and TRBJ2-6, reads DVKVTQSSRYLVKRTGEKVFLECVQDMDHENMFWYRQDPGLGLRLIYFSYDVKMKEKGDIPEGYSVSREKKERFSLILESASTNQTSMYLCASSSGSGANVLTFGAGSRLTVL.

Only one count was recorded for this clone. Other nucleotide sequences from this sample produce the same CDR3. The V call is TRBV5-1, the J call TRBJ1-4; D is possibly TRBD1 (5 bases). CDR3 size: 15 residues. Germline loops: CDR1 SGHRS, CDR2 YFSETQ. V lost 1 base to trimming and J lost 5 bases, with 12 bases between them. The CDR3: CASSLSGTANEKLFF. CDR3 in DNA: TGCGCCAGCAGCTTGAGTGGGACGGCCAATGAAAAACTGTTTTTT.

The chain has TRBV4-1 and TRBJ2-1; possible D gene TRBD2, 5 bases. The ends were cut back, 4 bases at V and 4 bases at J, with 14 bases in the middle. Germline V gives CDR1 MGHRA, CDR2 YSYEKL. The CDR3 extends over 15 amino acids. This CDR3 is CASSRDRGLYNEQFF. In nucleotides, the CDR3 is TGCGCCAGCAGCCGAGACCGTGGACTTTACAATGAGCAGTTCTTC.

This sequence joins TRBV7-3 and TRBJ1-5; perhaps TRBD1 as D (6 bases). The CDR3 sequence is 13 residues long. Germline-derived CDR1 and CDR2 are SGHTA and FQGTGA. The V and J ends lost 5 bases and 6 bases respectively, with 11 bases between them. This chain's CDR3 is CASSQVGGQPQHF. Written as DNA, the CDR3 is TGTGCCAGCAGCCAGGTAGGGGGTCAGCCCCAGCATTTT.

CDR3 in amino acids: CASSLARSKPYEQYF. The CDR3 DNA follows: TGTGCCAGCAGCTTAGCGCGGTCTAAACCCTACGAGCAGTACTTC. This chain links TRBV7-2 with TRBJ2-7; D is uncertain. V lost 0 bases and J lost 2, with 11 bases in between. CDR1 is SGHTA, CDR2 FQGNSA, per germline. The CDR3 has 15 amino acids. Looking up the rest from reference TRBV7-2 and TRBJ2-7 gives the full variable domain: GAGVSQSPSNKVTEKGKDVELRCDPISGHTALYWYRQSLGQGLEFLIYFQGNSAPDKSGLPSDRFSAERTGGSVSTLTIQRTQQEDSAVYLCASSLARSKPYEQYFGPGTRLTVT.

The chain has TRBV7-2 and TRBJ2-7; 8 bases fit TRBD2. This CDR3 is built from 16 residues. Germline trimming cut 5 bases from V and 3 bases from J; bases unmatched to any gene: 12. Germline V gives CDR1 SGHTA, CDR2 FQGNSA. The CDR3 sequence: CASSPFGLAWDYEQYF. The CDR3 DNA reads TGTGCCAGCAGCCCCTTCGGACTAGCTTGGGACTACGAGCAGTACTTC.

The rearrangement links TRBV7-3 to TRBJ2-1, with 10 bases aligning to TRBD1. Germline CDR1 is SGHTA and CDR2 is FQGTGA. V was clipped by 5 bases and J by 0 bases; unmatched bases: 16. This CDR3 has 20 residues. This CDR3 is CASSAGPGTGASSSYNEQFF. CDR3 DNA sequence: TGTGCCAGCAGCGCTGGGCCCGGGACAGGGGCATCTAGCTCCTACAATGAGCAGTTCTTC.

The chain couples TRBV19 to TRBJ1-1; maybe TRBD1 (5 bases). CDR1 and CDR2 (germline): LNHDA, SQIVND (reference sequence). V lost 6 bases and J lost 4, with 18 bases in between. CDR3 length: 15 residues. DNA of the CDR3: TGTGCCAGTAGCCACCCCCCGGGACGAAGCACTGAAGCTTTCTTT. Its translation is CASSHPPGRSTEAFF.

The V gene is TRBV19, the J gene TRBJ1-3; 10 nucleotides align to TRBD1. The CDR3 is 17 amino acids. Germline values: CDR1 LNHDA, CDR2 SQIVND (reference sequence). V shed 2 bases, J shed 0 bases, and the junction held 4 bases outside the gene matches. The DNA of the CDR3 is TGTGCCAGTAGTATATTGGGGACAGGGGCCTCTGGAAACACCATATATTTT. As protein: CASSILGTGASGNTIYF.